The entry below describes one TCR beta chain. This clonotype was found many times. Its binding antigen is unknown. The record has no base qualities; no much larger clone is one base away. CDR1 and CDR2 are read off the germline V gene as SQVTM and ANQGSEA. Trimming removed 3 bases from V and 3 bases from J, leaving 8 bases between the germline ends. Its CDR3 holds 12 amino acids, cysteine through phenylalanine. This entry keeps only the CDR3 DNA: 36 bases, framed from base 1. For the unsorted PBMC libraries, 2 million PBMCs were stored in RNAlater at -80 degrees C until RNA extraction and were used to generate the libraries. The multiple sclerosis patients were enrolled in a US clinical protocol that used magnetic resonance imaging to evaluate disease progression. PBMCs were separated from peripheral blood using Ficoll-Hypaque density gradient centrifugation and then cryopreserved in liquid nitrogen.

This entry comes from a study of neurological immune-mediated disorders (dated by TCRdb to between 2019 and 2020). Concerning the study at large: Among the approximately 35 multiple sclerosis patients, approximately 30 had relapsing-remitting MS and 3 had secondary progressive MS. Using UMI-based sequencing, the study compared peripheral blood TCR-beta repertoires from patients with HTLV-I-associated myelopathy (HAM/TSP), patients with multiple sclerosis, and healthy controls. The 90 to 120 TCR-beta libraries covered PBMC samples along with longitudinal samples, technical triplicates, and paired sorted CD4+ and CD8+ T-cell subsets. The cohort included approximately 68 subjects: some 15 with HAM/TSP, about 34 with multiple sclerosis, and around 20 healthy controls.

The research as a whole found: Expanded clones from different subjects shared no identical CDR3 amino acid sequences, which suggests that TCR-beta repertoires were private in all groups. The MS cluster showed no association with clinical or MRI features, and the authors stated that larger cohorts are needed. In phylogenetic analysis, the repertoires of 18 of 34 MS patients grouped into a cluster of related CDR3 sequences, which suggests a possible signature at the repertoire level. The highest TCR clonal expansion was observed in HAM/TSP patients, whereas the lowest was observed in MS patients, even when compared with healthy controls.

cDNA was synthesized by template-switch 5'RACE using a primer with a 10-nucleotide random unique molecular identifier that tagged each TCR transcript. Every sequencing run yielded over 170 million TCR-beta sequences covering 15-18 subjects. Total RNA was extracted with the RNeasy kit. Using the KAPA Real-time Library Amplification kit, TCR-beta VDJ regions were amplified with primers for the TCR constant region and the 5'RACE anchor. Sample indexes and Illumina adaptors were added in a first PCR, after which library yield was increased in a second PCR. After Ampure bead purification, the roughly 650 bp TCR product was size-selected on a 2% E-gel SizeSelection system. Before pooling, library quality was checked on a Bioanalyzer, concentration was measured with Qubit, and libraries were quantified with the Kapa Library Quantification kit. Paired-end 2 x 150 bp sequencing of the libraries was performed on an Illumina HiSeq 2500. To increase sequence diversity, about 25-30% phiX was spiked into each library pool. As for the original processing: Quality-filtered reads were processed with the UMI-based MiGEC pipeline, which removed over 75% of raw TCR sequences during error correction. VDJ genes were aligned to IMGT germline references, and clonotypes were defined by unique CDR3 amino acid sequence plus V-J genes. Clonal expansion, Shannon diversity, and CDR3 relatedness (CalcPairwiseDistances, ClusterSamples) were evaluated with VDJtools, and phylogenetic trees were built with CLCbio workbench. Using coefficient-of-variation modelling across technical triplicates, the study counted a clone as expanded if it had at least 8 unique UMIs. TCRdb reprocessed the public reads (quality trimming at Q25 with fastp, clone calling with MiXCR) and kept in-frame beta chains. Rows are combined by CDR3 protein, so each entry shows the most common genes and DNA. The V and J calls were not made by the authors but by TCRdb's processing. The sample profile shows about 60,000 distinct CDR3 sequences; around 3.6% of them were found once. The ten top clones hold around 1.5% of the sample.

The sample was PBMCs. The sequence links TRBV29-1 to TRBJ1-1; the D gene cannot be named for sure. This sequence was found in a man younger than 45 with multiple sclerosis. Here the CDR3 is given as CSVEGGYTEAFF. The bases are TGCAGCGTTGAGGGCGGATACACTGAAGCTTTCTTT.